A selection of T cell receptor beta chains follows, all from one sample in a study of blood T cell repertoires in COVID-19. Only in-frame clones appear in the TCRdb table, and some are missing; sequencing was by immunoSEQ multiplex PCR. The repertoire holds 310,000 or so clones, with over 80% as singletons. The sample consisted of PBMCs or T cells enriched from blood (not recorded which). The receptors derive from a woman between 18 and 29 years old who had recovered from COVID-19. CDR3s include the opening cysteine and the closing phenylalanine or tryptophan. A D gene is named only where the DNA matches it firmly. The size of a clone is reported for some rows only, either as once, few or many, or as a class for expanded clones.

>TRBD2|TRBV11-2|TRBJ2-1|once
CASSLGSGGANEQFF
TGTGCCAGCAGCTTAGGTAGCGGGGGGGCAAATGAGCAGTTCTTC
>.|TRBV4-3|TRBJ2-1|.
CASSQDMLSYNEQFF
TGCGCCAGCAGCCAAGATATGCTATCCTACAATGAGCAGTTCTTC
>TRBD1|TRBV10-3|TRBJ1-1|.
CATRRDDAGTEEAFF
TGTGCCACCCGAAGGGATGACGCCGGGACAGAGGAAGCTTTCTTT
>TRBD2|TRBV5-4|TRBJ2-1|.
CASTHGGVAGNNEQFF
TGTGCCAGCACCCATGGTGGAGTAGCGGGAAACAATGAGCAGTTCTTC
>TRBD2|TRBV5-5|TRBJ2-1|.
CASSPARGVSGYNEQFF
TGTGCCAGCAGTCCCGCCCGGGGGGTTAGCGGGTACAATGAGCAGTTCTTC
>.|TRBV11-2|TRBJ2-5|.
CASSLSSIGQETQYF
TGTGCCAGCAGCCTAAGTTCAATCGGGCAAGAGACCCAGTACTTC
>.|TRBV4-3|TRBJ2-7|.
CASSQDSQNYEQYF
TGCGCCAGCAGCCAAGATTCACAGAACTACGAGCAGTACTTC
>.|TRBV28|TRBJ1-1|.
CASSLNRQGSTEAFF
TGTGCCAGCAGTTTAAATCGGCAGGGGAGCACTGAAGCTTTCTTT
>TRBD1|TRBV2|TRBJ2-7|.
CAGTGVGYEQYF
TGTGCCGGAACAGGGGTGGGCTACGAGCAGTACTTC
>.|TRBV5-1|TRBJ1-2|.
CASSSGQEERYGYTF
TGCGCCAGCAGCTCCGGCCAGGAGGAGCGTTATGGCTACACCTTC
>.|TRBV29-1|TRBJ2-3|.
CSVNRVGRNTQYF
TGCAGCGTGAACAGGGTGGGAAGGAATACGCAGTATTTT
>.|TRBV14|TRBJ1-2|.
CASSTQPWTEQSGYTF
TGTGCCAGCAGCACCCAACCCTGGACAGAGCAGTCCGGCTACACCTTC
>TRBD1|TRBV7-9|TRBJ2-7|.
CASSSRTGGYEQYF
TGTGCCAGCAGCTCCCGGACAGGCGGCTACGAGCAGTACTTC
>TRBD1|TRBV5-1|TRBJ1-3|.
CASSLEGQGSGNTIYF
TGCGCCAGCAGCTTGGAGGGACAGGGCTCTGGAAACACCATATATTTT
>.|TRBV11-1|TRBJ2-7|.
CASSLVVGRIYEQYF
TGTGCCAGCAGCTTAGTTGTCGGGAGAATTTACGAGCAGTACTTC
>.|TRBV6-1|TRBJ2-6|.
CASSEPRGRGLQVPPTTGANVLTF
TGTGCCAGCAGTGAACCCAGGGGGCGGGGGCTCCAGGTTCCACCCACGACCGGGGCCAACGTCCTGACTTTC
>TRBD1|TRBV4-3|TRBJ1-1|.
CASSYRGPNTEAFF
TGCGCCAGCAGTTACAGGGGACCCAACACTGAAGCTTTCTTT
>.|TRBV2|TRBJ1-5|.
CASSVSGAPQPQHF
TGTGCCAGCAGTGTATCAGGGGCCCCGCAGCCCCAGCATTTT
>.|TRBV15|TRBJ2-3|.
CATSRDPTPDISTDTQYF
TGTGCCACCAGCAGAGATCCCACCCCAGACATATCCACAGATACGCAGTATTTT
>.|TRBV28|TRBJ2-7|.
CASSLEGTVSSYEQYF
TGTGCCAGCAGTTTAGAAGGGACTGTGAGCTCCTACGAGCAGTACTTC
>TRBD1|TRBV6-5|TRBJ1-6|.
CASSYRDRGHSPLHF
TGTGCCAGCAGTTACCGGGACAGGGGGCACTCACCCCTCCACTTT
>TRBD1|TRBV19|TRBJ2-6|few
CASSSQTGAPGANVLTF
TGTGCCAGTAGTAGCCAGACAGGGGCTCCTGGGGCCAACGTCCTGACTTTC
>TRBD1|TRBV19|TRBJ1-1|.
CASSLQGNRNTEAFF
TGTGCCAGTAGCTTACAGGGGAACAGAAACACTGAAGCTTTCTTT
>.|TRBV9|TRBJ2-5|once
CASSVTSTGQETQYF
TGTGCCAGCAGCGTAACCTCGACAGGTCAAGAGACCCAGTACTTC
>TRBD2|TRBV18|TRBJ2-1|once
CASSPQQASGAHNEQFF
TGTGCCAGCTCACCCCAGCAAGCTAGCGGCGCGCACAATGAGCAGTTCTTC
>.|TRBV15|TRBJ1-5|.
CATSIYRVQPQHF
TGTGCCACCAGCATTTACAGGGTACAGCCCCAGCATTTT
>TRBD1|TRBV24-1|TRBJ1-5|.
CATSEPTGAVGNQPQHF
TGTGCCACCAGTGAACCGACAGGGGCTGTGGGCAATCAGCCCCAGCATTTT
>TRBD2|TRBV6-5|TRBJ2-1|.
CASSYSKSGALNEQFF
TGTGCCAGCAGTTACTCGAAAAGCGGGGCGCTCAATGAGCAGTTCTTC
>TRBD1|TRBV11-2|TRBJ1-4|.
CASSRDRAATNEKLFF
TGTGCCAGCAGCCGGGACAGGGCTGCAACTAATGAAAAACTGTTTTTT
>TRBD2|TRBV28|TRBJ2-1|.
CASETSEYNEQFF
TGTGCCAGCGAAACTAGCGAGTACAATGAGCAGTTCTTC
>TRBD1|TRBV16|TRBJ1-5|.
CASSLGTARNQPQHF
TGTGCCAGCAGCCTTGGGACAGCTAGAAATCAGCCCCAGCATTTT
>TRBD2|TRBV3-1/TRBV3-2|TRBJ2-3|.
CASSQPILANTQYF
TGTGCCAGCAGCCAGCCTATACTAGCGAATACGCAGTATTTT
>.|TRBV4-2|TRBJ1-5|.
CASSQDVMRGNQPQHF
TGTGCCAGCAGCCAAGATGTTATGAGGGGCAATCAGCCCCAGCATTTT
>TRBD1|TRBV5-1|TRBJ2-2|.
CASSSWTGGKDGELFF
TGCGCCAGCAGCTCCTGGACAGGGGGCAAGGACGGGGAGCTGTTTTTT
>TRBD2|TRBV27|TRBJ2-1|.
CASSLGLPSYNEQFF
TGTGCCAGCAGTCTGGGACTACCTTCCTACAATGAGCAGTTCTTC
>.|TRBV28|TRBJ2-3|.
CASSFWEEAGTDTQYF
TGTGCCAGCAGTTTCTGGGAGGAGGCGGGCACAGATACGCAGTATTTT
>.|TRBV2|TRBJ1-2|.
CASQGTYGYTF
TGTGCCAGCCAGGGTACCTATGGCTACACCTTC